A selection of T cell receptor beta chains follows, all from one sample in a study of blood T cell repertoires in COVID-19. Assay used: immunoSEQ multiplex PCR; TCRdb lists only in-frame clones, some missing. The profile shows roughly 220,000 clones, more than 65% of them singletons. The sequencing input was peripheral blood. These receptors were taken from a woman aged 25 to 45 who had recovered from COVID-19. The CDR3 runs from the conserved cysteine through the conserved F or W.

CDR3 protein | J gene | V gene
CAINSGSHNQPQHF | TRBJ1-5 | TRBV10-3
CACSSGGQGNEQFF | TRBJ2-1 | TRBV30
CASSTPGTSPDTQYF | TRBJ2-3 | TRBV19
CASMLAGHQETQYF | TRBJ2-5 | TRBV2
CASSITGGGQPQHF | TRBJ1-5 | TRBV6-2/TRBV6-3
CASGTGDSNQPQHF | TRBJ1-5 | TRBV4-1
CASSHTSEETQYF | TRBJ2-5 | TRBV13
CAISDPDRDYGYTF | TRBJ1-2 | TRBV10-3
CASSYGRLARNTEAFF | TRBJ1-1 | TRBV6-5
CASSLIIHQSYEQYF | TRBJ2-7 | TRBV7-2
CASSFSWGGRAGEQYF | TRBJ2-7 | TRBV7-9
CASSFPGVAYLNEQFF | TRBJ2-1 | TRBV28
CASSLAGSGNTIYF | TRBJ1-3 | TRBV5-4